This is a list of T cell receptor beta chains from one sample in a study of beta chain features in type 1 diabetes. Clones were sequenced by immunoSEQ multiplex PCR, and TCRdb holds only the in-frame ones, with some missing. The sample yields 200,000 to 250,000 clones, 9.5% to 13% seen once. The sequencing input was central memory CD4+ T cells from blood. These receptor sequences come from a man between 18 and 35 years old in good health. CDR3s include the opening cysteine and the closing phenylalanine or tryptophan. The order of the fields is V gene, J gene, clone size, D gene, CDR3 DNA, CDR3 protein. D genes are given only for firm matches. The size field is filled for only some rows; it gives once, few, many or a size class.

TRBV10-3	TRBJ2-1	.	TRBD1	TGTGCCATCAGCCCGGGACAGCCCTTTTACAATGAGCAGTTCTTC	CAISPGQPFYNEQFF
TRBV28	TRBJ2-5	.	.	TGTGCCAGCAGTTTCCGGTCGGGGACCCAGTACTTC	CASSFRSGTQYF
TRBV29-1	TRBJ1-1	few	TRBD1	TGCAGCGTTGAGGGGCAGGGACAGTCCACTGAAGCTTTCTTT	CSVEGQGQSTEAFF
TRBV7-6	TRBJ2-2	few	.	TGTGCCAGCAGCTTAGGTCTCCGGGAGCTGTTTTTT	CASSLGLRELFF
TRBV29-1	TRBJ2-6	few	.	TGCAGCGTTGAAGTCGTACGATTTAGCTCTGGGGCCAACGTCCTGACTTTC	CSVEVVRFSSGANVLTF
TRBV6-5	TRBJ2-7	.	TRBD2	TGTGCCAGCAGTCCAGGGACTAGCTCCTACGAGCAGTACTTC	CASSPGTSSYEQYF
TRBV28	TRBJ2-1	.	TRBD2	TGTGCCAGCAGTTTAATCGGGACTAGTATGCACAATGAGCAGTTCTTC	CASSLIGTSMHNEQFF
TRBV4-2	TRBJ2-7	few	TRBD2	TGTGCCAGCAGCTGGACTAGCGGCTACGAGCAGTACTTC	CASSWTSGYEQYF
TRBV15	TRBJ1-1	few	.	TGTGCCACCAGCAGAGTTACCAGCATGAACACTGAAGCTTTCTTT	CATSRVTSMNTEAFF
TRBV30	TRBJ2-7	.	.	TGTGCCTGGAGCCAATCCTACGAGCAGTACTTC	CAWSQSYEQYF
TRBV28	TRBJ2-7	.	.	TGTGCCAGCAGTATACGGATGGGGGAGCAGTACTTC	CASSIRMGEQYF
TRBV25-1	TRBJ1-2	many	.	TGTGCCAGCAGTTTCGCTTCGTCGTCGAACTATGGCTACACCTTC	CASSFASSSNYGYTF
TRBV15	TRBJ2-1	.	TRBD2	TGTGCCACCAGCAGGGTACTAGCGGGGGAGCAGTTCTTC	CATSRVLAGEQFF
TRBV5-6	TRBJ2-6	.	.	TGTGCCAGCAATAGGGGAATATCTGGGGCCAACGTCCTGACTTTC	CASNRGISGANVLTF
TRBV7-2	TRBJ2-7	.	TRBD2	TGTGCCAGCAGCGGGGGACTAGCGGACTCCTACGAGCAGTACTTC	CASSGGLADSYEQYF
TRBV2	TRBJ2-5	few	.	TGTGCCAGCAAGTTCCAAGAGACCCAGTACTTC	CASKFQETQYF
TRBV7-9	TRBJ2-2	.	.	TGTGCCAGCAGCTTATTGGGAGGCACCGGGGAGCTGTTTTTT	CASSLLGGTGELFF
TRBV5-6	TRBJ2-3	few	.	TGTGCCAGCAGCTCTCCAACAGGGAGCACAGATACGCAGTATTTT	CASSSPTGSTDTQYF
TRBV28	TRBJ2-6	.	.	TGTGCCAGCAGCACCGGGACAACCGACTCTGGGGCCAACGTCCTGACTTTC	CASSTGTTDSGANVLTF
TRBV19	TRBJ2-3	few	TRBD2	TGTGCCAGTAGTACCGGACTAGCGGACGTCGCAGATACGCAGTATTTT	CASSTGLADVADTQYF
TRBV6-1	TRBJ1-1	few	.	TGTGCCAGCTCCAGGGGCATGGGGACTGAAGCTTTCTTT	CASSRGMGTEAFF
TRBV4-3	TRBJ2-7	.	.	TGCGCCAGCAGCCAATATTTCCAGGGAATTAGCTCCTACGAGCAGTACTTC	CASSQYFQGISSYEQYF
TRBV25-1	TRBJ2-1	.	TRBD2	TGTGCCAGCAGTGAATTGGTAGCGGGAGAATTGAGTGAGCAGTTCTTC	CASSELVAGELSEQFF
TRBV7-2	TRBJ2-1	.	.	TGTGCCAGCAGCTTAGATTTCAGTACGAATGAGCAGTTCTTC	CASSLDFSTNEQFF
TRBV15	TRBJ1-4	.	.	TGTGCCACCAGCAGGGTTGTCGAAAAACTGTTTTTT	CATSRVVEKLFF
TRBV9	TRBJ2-3	.	.	TGTGCCAGCAGCGCCCCTCCGGCAGTTACGCAGTATTTT	CASSAPPAVTQYF
TRBV6-4	TRBJ2-1	.	.	TGTGCCAGCAGTGACTCGTATGGTGCCAATGAGCAGTTCTTC	CASSDSYGANEQFF
TRBV15	TRBJ2-3	.	.	TGTGCCACCAGCAGAGATGGCAGCACAGATACGCAGTATTTT	CATSRDGSTDTQYF
TRBV30	TRBJ2-1	.	TRBD1	TGTGCCTGGAGTCTAGGACAGGGCCCCTACAATGAGCAGTTCTTC	CAWSLGQGPYNEQFF
TRBV5-4	TRBJ1-4	.	.	TGTGCCAGCAGCTTGGGCTCCGGGACTAATGAAAAACTGTTTTTT	CASSLGSGTNEKLFF
TRBV27	TRBJ2-5	.	TRBD2	TGTGCCAGCAGTTTATCGCCGTTGCAGGGACTAGCTTCAGAGACCCAGTACTTC	CASSLSPLQGLASETQYF
TRBV11-2	TRBJ2-7	.	TRBD2	TGTGCCAGCAGCCCTGAAGCGGGGCTCTCCTACGAGCAGTACTTC	CASSPEAGLSYEQYF
TRBV2	TRBJ1-2	few	.	TGTGCCAGCAAGAACCCCGGGACCTCAACCCCATATGGCTACACCTTC	CASKNPGTSTPYGYTF
TRBV2	TRBJ2-3	few	TRBD1	TGTGCCAGCTCGCCGGGACAGGGGAATACGCAGTATTTT	CASSPGQGNTQYF
TRBV30	TRBJ2-1	.	TRBD2	TGTGCCTGGAGGGGGGGACTAGCGGGAGAAGGGCGGCAGTTCTTC	CAWRGGLAGEGRQFF
TRBV27	TRBJ2-1	.	.	TGTGCCAGCAGTCCCGAGGTTTTCGTCGATGAGCAGTTCTTC	CASSPEVFVDEQFF
TRBV29-1	TRBJ2-1	many	TRBD2	TGCAGCGCAGAGGGGACTAGCGGAAATGAGCAGTTCTTC	CSAEGTSGNEQFF
TRBV11-2	TRBJ2-3	few	.	TGTGCCAGCAGCTTAGATAGGACACCTACGCATACGCAGTATTTT	CASSLDRTPTHTQYF
TRBV6-5	TRBJ2-1	.	TRBD1	TGTGCCAGCAGTTACAGAGACAGGGACCGTTACAATGAGCAGTTCTTC	CASSYRDRDRYNEQFF
TRBV6-5	TRBJ2-7	.	.	TGTGCCACCAGTTTCGACCGACTCTCCTACGAGCAGTACTTC	CATSFDRLSYEQYF
TRBV5-1	TRBJ2-3	.	.	TGCGCCAGCAGCTCCGGACTGGTTCACACAGATACGCAGTATTTT	CASSSGLVHTDTQYF
TRBV15	TRBJ2-2	.	TRBD2	TGTACCACCAGCGGGGGGAGAGCCAACCAAAGGGAGCTGTTTTTT	CTTSGGRANQRELFF
TRBV19	TRBJ2-1	.	TRBD2	TGTGCCAGTAGTCCCCTAGCGGGAGGCCAGATTGAGCAGTTCTTC	CASSPLAGGQIEQFF
TRBV4-2	TRBJ2-1	few	.	TGTGCCAGCAGCCAAGTGGGTACCCACAATGAGCAGTTCTTC	CASSQVGTHNEQFF
TRBV5-4	TRBJ2-3	.	.	TGTGCCAGCAGCTTAGCGGCCTCTAGCACAGATACGCAGTATTTT	CASSLAASSTDTQYF
TRBV30	TRBJ2-7	many	.	TGTGCCTGGAGCGAAGGACAGGAGGGCCACGAGCAGTACTTC	CAWSEGQEGHEQYF